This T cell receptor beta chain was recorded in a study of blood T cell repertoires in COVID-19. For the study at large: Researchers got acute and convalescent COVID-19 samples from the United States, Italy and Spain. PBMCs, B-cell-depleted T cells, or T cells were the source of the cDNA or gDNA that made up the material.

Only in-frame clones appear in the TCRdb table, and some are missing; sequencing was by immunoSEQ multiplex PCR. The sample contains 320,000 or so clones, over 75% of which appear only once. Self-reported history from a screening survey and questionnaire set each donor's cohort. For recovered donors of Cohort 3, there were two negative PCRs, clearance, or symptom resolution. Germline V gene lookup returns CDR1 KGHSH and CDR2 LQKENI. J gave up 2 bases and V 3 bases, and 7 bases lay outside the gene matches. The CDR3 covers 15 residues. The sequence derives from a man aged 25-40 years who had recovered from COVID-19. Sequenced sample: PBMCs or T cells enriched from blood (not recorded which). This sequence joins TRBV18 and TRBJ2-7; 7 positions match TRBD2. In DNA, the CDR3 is TGTGCCAGCTCACCCCCGGGGAGGGGAACCTACGAGCAGTACTTC. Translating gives CASSPPGRGTYEQYF.